This entry concerns a single T cell receptor beta chain. From germline, CDR1 is SGDLS and CDR2 YYNGEE. V lost 3 bases and J 10 bases, leaving 22 bases between the germline ends. CDR3 length: 16 amino acids. Some clones are missing from TCRdb's copy, which holds only in-frame ones; the method was immunoSEQ multiplex PCR. The sample lists fewer than 100,000 clones; around nine tenths were seen once. The data were taken from a study of T cell responses to AZD1222 COVID-19 vaccine. This TCR came from an adult who received the AZD1222 COVID-19 vaccine. The chain employs TRBV9 and TRBJ1-4, with TRBD1 as a possible D gene (5 bases). The input for sequencing was peripheral blood, taken 28 days after the second AZD1222 dose. The chain's CDR3 is CASSETTGTGFRKLFF. The CDR3 DNA reads TGTGCCAGCAGCGAGACCACCGGGACGGGGTTTAGAAAACTGTTTTTT.